The entry below gives a single TCR beta chain sequence along with its context. This sample was included in a study of blood T cell repertoires in COVID-19. In the source study's methods: Estimates of nucleated cell counts were drawn from the amplification of reference gene primers. Only in-frame clones appear in the TCRdb table, and some are missing; sequencing was by immunoSEQ multiplex PCR. The V and J calls and the clone size are those of that table, but D and trimming were determined from the DNA. The table includes approximately 280,000 clones, 70% to 90% detected once. The germline V and J ends were trimmed by 1 base and 2 bases, with 11 bases remaining between them. This CDR3 is built from 15 residues. Looked up from germline, CDR1 is LGHDT and CDR2 is YNNKEL (reference sequence).

Material: peripheral blood. This chain uses TRBV3-1 (or the pseudogene TRBV3-2) with TRBJ2-5; tentative D call: TRBD1 (5 bases). This clonotype was sampled from a woman aged 55-69 years with acute or convalescent COVID-19. CDR3 amino acids: CASSQATGIQETQYF. The CDR3 region has the DNA TGTGCCAGCAGCCAAGCCACAGGAATACAAGAGACCCAGTACTTC.